A selection of T cell receptor beta chains follows, all from one sample in a study of blood T cells in healthy people across ages. TCRdb re-analysed the 5' RACE reads in MiXCR, keeping a single row per CDR3 protein. Of approximately 670,000 distinct CDR3 sequences in the sample, around 41% are singletons; the top ten hold 25% to 30%. Sequencing used blood. The receptors were gathered from a man at least 80 years old in good health. Each CDR3 is given with its conserved first and last residue. A D gene is named only where the DNA matches it firmly. Only some rows state a clone size, as once, few, many or a class for expanded clones.

D | J | V | size | CDR3 | DNA
NA | TRBJ2-5 | TRBV7-9 | many | CASSSDGHRQETQYF | TGTGCCAGCAGCTCCGACGGCCATCGACAAGAGACCCAGTACTTC
NA | TRBJ1-6 | TRBV20-1 | NA | CSAREQNNSPLHF | TGCAGTGCTAGAGAGCAGAATAATTCACCCCTCCACTTT
NA | TRBJ2-5 | TRBV6-2/TRBV6-3 | NA | CASTRVGIQETQYF | TGTGCCAGCACCCGCGTAGGGATTCAAGAGACCCAGTACTTC
NA | TRBJ2-3 | TRBV6-5 | NA | CASSRLGRASTDTRYF | TGTGCCAGCAGTCGCCTCGGACGGGCAAGCACAGATACGCGGTATTTT
NA | TRBJ1-5 | TRBV10-2 | NA | CASSDRSPSNQPQHF | TGCGCCAGCAGTGACAGGAGCCCTAGCAATCAGCCCCAGCATTTT
TRBD1 | TRBJ2-4 | TRBV4-3 | NA | CASSYTRQGFGQYF | TGCGCCAGCAGCTACACAAGACAGGGGTTCGGGCAGTACTTC
NA | TRBJ1-1 | TRBV7-8 | NA | CASSLDLLPVDTEAFF | TGTGCCAGCAGCTTAGACCTGCTACCCGTTGACACTGAAGCTTTCTTT
TRBD1 | TRBJ2-7 | TRBV15 | few | CATSRAGTDYEQYF | TGTGCCACCAGCAGAGCCGGGACAGACTACGAGCAGTACTTC
NA | TRBJ2-1 | TRBV20-1 | few | CSARRDEAFEGSSYNEQFF | TGCAGTGCTAGAAGAGACGAGGCCTTCGAGGGAAGCTCCTACAATGAGCAGTTCTTC
NA | TRBJ2-7 | TRBV6-2/TRBV6-3 | NA | CASSCGYYEQYF | TGTGCCAGCAGTTGCGGGTACTACGAACAGTACTTC
NA | TRBJ2-4 | TRBV20-1 | NA | CSAGPGTAKNIQYF | TGCAGTGCTGGCCCCGGGACAGCCAAAAACATTCAGTACTTC
NA | TRBJ2-4 | TRBV20-1 | many | CSARDGVTAKNIQYF | TGCAGTGCTAGAGATGGAGTCACGGCCAAAAACATTCAGTACTTC
NA | TRBJ2-4 | TRBV6-5 | NA | CASSSASSGKNIQYF | TGTGCCAGCAGTTCCGCTAGCTCTGGCAAAAACATTCAGTACTTC
NA | TRBJ1-1 | TRBV27 | NA | CASSLGPSVNTEAFF | TGTGCCAGCAGTTTAGGCCCCTCAGTGAACACTGAAGCTTTCTTT
TRBD2 | TRBJ2-1 | TRBV6-1 | NA | CASSGPMGLAGGNEQFF | TGTGCCAGCAGTGGACCGATGGGACTAGCGGGAGGGAATGAGCAGTTCTTC
NA | TRBJ1-5 | TRBV7-2 | NA | CASSPARGGNQPQHF | TGTGCCAGCAGCCCCGCGAGAGGGGGCAATCAGCCCCAGCATTTT
NA | TRBJ2-1 | TRBV9 | NA | CASSGVTAVEQFF | TGTGCCAGCAGCGGAGTAACAGCGGTTGAGCAGTTCTTC
NA | TRBJ2-3 | TRBV9 | NA | CASSVTGDLSTDTQYF | TGTGCCAGCAGCGTTACCGGGGACCTTAGCACAGATACGCAGTATTTT
NA | TRBJ2-7 | TRBV7-3 | few | CASSLDGGYEQYF | TGTGCCAGCAGCTTGGACGGGGGCTACGAGCAGTACTTC
NA | TRBJ1-4 | TRBV4-3 | NA | CASSQGMASTNEKLFF | TGCGCCAGCAGCCAAGGGATGGCTTCAACTAATGAAAAACTGTTTTTT
NA | TRBJ2-7 | TRBV12-3/TRBV12-4 | NA | CASSLNGGLNNEQYF | TGTGCCAGCAGTTTGAATGGGGGCCTGAACAATGAGCAGTACTTC
NA | TRBJ1-2 | TRBV25-1 | few | CASRTEVNYGYTF | TGTGCCAGCAGAACGGAAGTGAACTATGGCTACACCTTC
TRBD2 | TRBJ2-7 | TRBV3-1 | NA | CVSSQDLAGAGEQYF | TGTGTCAGCAGCCAAGATTTAGCGGGAGCTGGTGAGCAGTACTTC
NA | TRBJ2-7 | TRBV2 | NA | CASTSNAGYEQYF | TGTGCCAGCACCTCTAACGCCGGGTACGAGCAGTACTTC
TRBD2 | TRBJ2-1 | TRBV7-2 | NA | CASSLASSGSSYNEQFF | TGTGCCAGCAGCTTAGCTTCTAGCGGGAGCTCCTACAATGAGCAGTTCTTC
NA | TRBJ2-7 | TRBV5-1 | NA | CASNRQDSYEQYF | TGCGCCAGCAACCGACAGGACTCCTACGAGCAGTACTTC
NA | TRBJ2-7 | TRBV7-2 | many | CASSLERNINEQYF | TGTGCCAGCAGCTTAGAACGCAATATCAACGAGCAGTACTTC
NA | TRBJ2-1 | TRBV4-2 | NA | CASSTTGGNYNEQFF | TGTGCCAGCAGCACCACTGGGGGAAACTACAATGAGCAGTTCTTC
NA | TRBJ1-2 | TRBV20-1 | NA | CSAGGVSAGYTF | TGCAGTGCTGGGGGAGTCTCTGCTGGCTACACCTTC
NA | TRBJ1-5 | TRBV29-1 | few | CSVGQSNQPQHF | TGCAGCGTCGGACAGAGCAATCAGCCCCAGCATTTT
NA | TRBJ2-3 | TRBV4-3 | few | CASSQDTGSWTDTQYF | TGCGCCAGCAGCCAAGATACGGGTAGCTGGACAGATACGCAGTATTTT
TRBD1 | TRBJ1-6 | TRBV29-1 | few | CSVTTGTGGRSPLHF | TGCAGCGTTACTACCGGGACAGGGGGCCGGTCACCCCTCCACTTT
NA | TRBJ2-5 | TRBV5-1 | NA | CASSLNQGGWETQYF | TGCGCCAGCAGCTTGAACCAGGGCGGGTGGGAGACCCAGTACTTC
NA | TRBJ2-5 | TRBV6-2/TRBV6-3 | many | CASRTLQETQYF | TGTGCCAGCAGGACCCTCCAAGAGACCCAGTACTTC
TRBD2 | TRBJ2-1 | TRBV11-2 | NA | CASSFRSLTSGRNEQFF | TGTGCCAGCAGCTTTCGAAGTCTAACTAGCGGGAGGAATGAGCAGTTCTTC
NA | TRBJ1-2 | TRBV3-1 | few | CASSQGVGYGYTF | TGTGCCAGCAGCCAAGGAGTGGGCTATGGCTACACCTTC
TRBD1 | TRBJ2-7 | TRBV18 | NA | CASSKSRDRGIYEQYF | TGTGCCAGCTCTAAGTCCCGGGACAGGGGGATATACGAGCAGTACTTC
TRBD2 | TRBJ2-2 | TRBV9 | NA | CASSARLASNTGELFF | TGTGCCAGCAGCGCCAGACTAGCCTCGAACACCGGGGAGCTGTTTTTT
NA | TRBJ2-7 | TRBV18 | NA | CASSPSVVRGGIDEQYF | TGTGCCAGCTCACCTTCGGTGGTCAGAGGGGGGATCGACGAGCAGTACTTC
TRBD1 | TRBJ1-1 | TRBV2 | many | CASNSGTGFMNTEAFF | TGTGCCTCCAATTCCGGGACAGGCTTCATGAACACTGAAGCTTTCTTT
TRBD2 | TRBJ2-1 | TRBV7-3 | NA | CASSLSLAGGRGGNEQFF | TGTGCCAGCAGCTTAAGTCTAGCGGGAGGACGAGGTGGGAATGAGCAGTTCTTC
NA | TRBJ2-1 | TRBV28 | NA | CASSTSYNEQFF | TGTGCCAGTTCAACTAGCTACAATGAGCAGTTCTTC
NA | TRBJ2-5 | TRBV6-2/TRBV6-3 | NA | CASDKIGGGTETQYF | TGTGCCAGCGATAAAATCGGAGGGGGCACGGAGACCCAGTACTTC
TRBD1 | TRBJ1-2 | TRBV7-2 | few | CASSLEGTGLYGYTF | TGTGCCAGCAGCTTAGAAGGGACAGGTCTCTATGGCTACACCTTC
TRBD2 | TRBJ2-3 | TRBV5-1 | NA | CASSPPVTSGSTDTQYF | TGCGCCAGCAGCCCCCCGGTGACTAGCGGGAGCACAGATACGCAGTATTTT
NA | TRBJ1-3 | TRBV4-2 | NA | CASSLTYAGTSENTIYF | TGTGCCAGCAGCCTCACCTACGCCGGGACCTCTGAAAACACCATATATTTT
NA | TRBJ1-4 | TRBV5-1 | NA | CASSPQGRGKLFF | TGCGCCAGCAGTCCCCAGGGGAGAGGAAAACTGTTTTTT